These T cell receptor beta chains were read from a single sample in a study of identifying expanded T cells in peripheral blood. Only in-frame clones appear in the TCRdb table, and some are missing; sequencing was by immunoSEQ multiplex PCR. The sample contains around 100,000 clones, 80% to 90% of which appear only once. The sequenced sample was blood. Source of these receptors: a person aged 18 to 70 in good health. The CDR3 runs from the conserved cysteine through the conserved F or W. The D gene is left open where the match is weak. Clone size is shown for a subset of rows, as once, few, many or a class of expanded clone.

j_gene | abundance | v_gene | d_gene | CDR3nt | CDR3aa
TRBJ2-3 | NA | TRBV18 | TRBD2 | TGTGCCAGCTCACCGGGCGGGGGGGCCTCAGATACGCAGTATTTT | CASSPGGGASDTQYF
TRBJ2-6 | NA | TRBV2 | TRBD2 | TGTGCCAGCAGCCCAGGGCGGGAGACCAACGTCCTGACTTTC | CASSPGRETNVLTF
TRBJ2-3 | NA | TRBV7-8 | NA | TGTGCCAGCAGCCATCGTGCCCCAGGGGTCACAGATACGCAGTATTTT | CASSHRAPGVTDTQYF
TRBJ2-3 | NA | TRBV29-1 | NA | TGCAGCGTTAGAGCTTACAGGGAACTCACAGATACGCAGTATTTT | CSVRAYRELTDTQYF
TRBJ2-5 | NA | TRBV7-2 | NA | TGTGCCAGCAGCTCCTATAAAGACTTTCAAGAACAAGAGACCCAGTACTTC | CASSSYKDFQEQETQYF
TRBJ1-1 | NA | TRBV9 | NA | TGTGCCAGCAGCGTAGGACAGGCCAACACTGAAGCTTTCTTT | CASSVGQANTEAFF
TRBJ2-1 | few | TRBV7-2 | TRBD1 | TGTGCCAGCAGCTTTGGGGACAGGGCCTACAATGAGCAGTTCTTC | CASSFGDRAYNEQFF
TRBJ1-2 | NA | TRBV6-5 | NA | TGTGCCAGCAGTTACTCCCAGATCTATGGCTACACCTTC | CASSYSQIYGYTF
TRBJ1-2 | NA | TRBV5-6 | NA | TGTGCCAGCAGCTTGGGCCCCAGGAATTATGGCTACACCTTC | CASSLGPRNYGYTF
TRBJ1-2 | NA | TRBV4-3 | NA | TGCGCCAGCAGCCAATTATATTCGGTTAAGGATCCCAAGACCTATGGCTACACCTTC | CASSQLYSVKDPKTYGYTF
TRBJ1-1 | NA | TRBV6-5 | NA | TGTGCCAGCAGTTACTCGCAGGGATGGAATGAAGCTTTCTTT | CASSYSQGWNEAFF
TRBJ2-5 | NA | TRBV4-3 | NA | TGCGCCAGCAGCCAAGATAGGCGAGAGACCCAGTACTTC | CASSQDRRETQYF
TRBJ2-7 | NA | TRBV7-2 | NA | TGTGCCAGCAGCTTAGAGCTTTCCTACGAGCAGTACTTC | CASSLELSYEQYF
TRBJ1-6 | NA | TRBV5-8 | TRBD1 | TGTGCCAGCAGCTTGAGAGGACAGGGGGTACGTTCACCCCTCCACTTT | CASSLRGQGVRSPLHF
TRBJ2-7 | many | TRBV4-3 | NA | TGCGCCAGCAGCCATAACAGGCTAGGGTCCTACGAGCAGTACTTC | CASSHNRLGSYEQYF